One sample yielded the 22 T cell receptor beta chains listed below, sequenced in a study of PD-L1 blockade in urothelial cancer. The table came from immunoSEQ multiplex PCR; TCRdb's copy has only in-frame clones and leaves some out. The sample carries 60,000 to 80,000 clones, around nine tenths recorded once. Time point described: peripheral blood 6 weeks after treatment start. The starting material was PBMCs, obtained around atezolizumab (anti-PD-L1) treatment. The receptor set was obtained from a man aged 60 to 69 with urothelial cancer.

V is TRBV11-3 and J is TRBJ2-3; 9 positions agree with TRBD2. Germline CDR1 and CDR2: SGHNT and YENEEA. V lost 1 base, J lost 4 bases, and 6 bases stayed unmatched. The CDR3 has 16 amino acids. This CDR3 is CASSLGNSGGSDTQYF. In DNA, the CDR3 is TGTGCCAGCAGCTTAGGGAATAGCGGGGGATCAGATACGCAGTATTTT.

This clone was seen a single time. J is TRBJ2-4 and V is TRBV27; D uncertain. V was pared by 9 bases and J by 3 bases, with 12 bases between. There are 13 residues in the CDR3. In germline, CDR1 is MNHEY, CDR2 SMNVEV (reference sequence). CDR3 DNA: TGTGCCAGTAGCCCGCCCTACAAAAACATTCAGTACTTC. It yields the protein CASSPPYKNIQYF.

V usage is TRBV6-5 and J usage is TRBJ2-5; D remains ambiguous. Trimming pared 3 bases from V and 1 base from J, leaving 6 bases between. Germline loops: CDR1 MNHEY, CDR2 SVGAGI. The CDR3 is 13 amino acids. CDR3 protein: CASSYSSQETQYF. CDR3 nucleotide sequence: TGTGCCAGCAGTTATAGCAGCCAAGAGACCCAGTACTTC.

This chain uses TRBV4-1 with TRBJ1-3; no firm D call. Germline V gene lookup returns CDR1 MGHRA and CDR2 YSYEKL. The CDR3 length is 16 residues. Trimming removed 1 base from V and 0 bases from J, with 10 bases in between. This CDR3 is CASSQAAGHSGNTIYF. Written as DNA, the CDR3 is TGCGCCAGCAGCCAAGCGGCGGGCCACTCTGGAAACACCATATATTTT.

The sample holds a few counts of this clone. V usage is TRBV7-3 and J usage is TRBJ1-2; tentative D call: TRBD1 (5 bases). CDR1 SGHTA and CDR2 FQGTGA come from the germline V gene. This CDR3 contains 14 residues. V lost 5 bases and J 1 base, leaving 11 bases between the germline ends. The CDR3 DNA reads TGTGCCAGCAGCCGCGACAGCCTTAACTATGGCTACACCTTC. Translation gives CASSRDSLNYGYTF.

The V call is TRBV7-9, the J call TRBJ1-2; D uncertain. The CDR3 contains 12 residues. Germline lookup yields CDR1 SEHNR and CDR2 FQNEAQ (reference sequence). V was cut by 5 bases and J by 3 bases, with 7 bases left in between. The CDR3 sequence is CASSPPYYGYTF. The CDR3 region has the DNA TGTGCCAGCAGCCCCCCGTACTATGGCTACACCTTC.

The V call is TRBV7-6, the J call TRBJ2-2; 8 nucleotides align to TRBD2. The CDR3 runs to 15 residues. The germline gives CDR1 SGHVS, CDR2 FNYEAQ. With V trimmed by 4 bases and J by 5 bases, 6 bases remained unmatched. The CDR3 DNA follows: TGTGCCAGCAGCTCGTCGGGAGGGGATACCGGGGAGCTGTTTTTT. Protein sequence: CASSSSGGDTGELFF. Full variable domain (missing parts from reference TRBV7-6 and TRBJ2-2): GAGVSQSPRYKVTKRGQDVALRCDPISGHVSLYWYRQALGQGPEFLTYFNYEAQQDKSGLPNDRFSAERPEGSISTLTIQRTEQRDSAMYRCASSSSGGDTGELFFGEGSRLTVL.

In its sample, this clone was seen a few times. The chain links TRBV9 to TRBJ2-7; 7 nucleotides agree with TRBD1. V lost 0 bases and J lost 3; bases outside the gene matches: 9. Germline values: CDR1 SGDLS, CDR2 YYNGEE. The CDR3 spans 16 residues. CDR3 DNA sequence: TGTGCCAGCAGCGTAGGACCGGGACAGAGTAACTACGAGCAGTACTTC. It translates to CASSVGPGQSNYEQYF.

The CDR3 nucleotides are TGTGCCAGCAGCCCCGGACAGGGGAAAACAACTAATGAAAAACTGTTTTTT. Amino acids: CASSPGQGKTTNEKLFF. This chain joins TRBV11-3 and TRBJ1-4, with 9 nucleotides matching TRBD1. J gave up 0 bases and V 5 bases, and 7 bases lay outside the gene matches. The CDR3 loop spans 17 amino acids. Germline-derived CDR1 and CDR2 are SGHNT and YENEEA.

The J gene is TRBJ1-1, the V gene TRBV28, with 7 bases fitting TRBD1. The J segment lost 4 bases and the V segment lost 8 bases, leaving 7 bases of the junction unmatched. In germline, CDR1 is MDHEN, CDR2 SYDVKM. The CDR3 runs 13 residues. The CDR3 spells CASLNRGSTEAFF. In DNA, the CDR3 is TGTGCCAGCCTTAACAGGGGTAGCACTGAAGCTTTCTTT.

This clone was counted a single time. The chain recombines TRBV6-5 with TRBJ2-5, with 7 bases that match TRBD2. Trimming at V came to 6 bases and at J to 5 bases, leaving 6 bases not matched to a gene. This CDR3 has 13 residues. Germline values: CDR1 MNHEY, CDR2 SVGAGI. The CDR3 loop reads CASSRGREETQYF. For the CDR3, the DNA is TGTGCCAGCAGCCGGGGGAGGGAGGAGACCCAGTACTTC.

The V gene is TRBV11-2, the J gene TRBJ2-7, with 8 bases matching TRBD1. This CDR3 is built from 17 residues. From germline, CDR1 is SGHAT and CDR2 FQNNGV. Trimming removed 1 base from V and 0 bases from J; junction bases left unmatched: 8. CDR3 loop: CASSLVFGQGLSYEQYF. DNA for the CDR3: TGTGCCAGCAGCTTAGTTTTTGGACAGGGACTCTCCTACGAGCAGTACTTC. Full variable domain (missing parts from reference TRBV11-2 and TRBJ2-7): EAGVAQSPRYKIIEKRQSVAFWCNPISGHATLYWYQQILGQGPKLLIQFQNNGVVDDSQLPKDRFSAERLKGVDSTLKIQPAKLEDSAVYLCASSLVFGQGLSYEQYFGPGTRLTVT.

The chain is built from TRBV19 and TRBJ1-5; no clear D gene. The CDR3 contains 12 residues. CDR1 LNHDA and CDR2 SQIVND come from the germline V gene (reference sequence). V was shortened by 9 bases and J by 5 bases, with 11 bases between the two germline ends. CDR3 DNA: TGTGCCAGCGGCGGGAGGTATCAGCCCCAGCATTTT. The encoded protein is CASGGRYQPQHF.

The chain is built from TRBV11-1 and TRBJ1-1, with D tentatively TRBD1 (5 bases). Germline loops: CDR1 SGHAT, CDR2 FQDESV (reference sequence). V lost 3 bases to trimming and J lost 4 bases, with 12 bases between them. The CDR3 loop spans 14 amino acids. The CDR3 DNA reads as TGTGCCAGCAGCTTGTATAGGGGAGGCACTGAAGCTTTCTTT. It yields the protein CASSLYRGGTEAFF.

The chain combines TRBV11-2 with TRBJ1-1, with D possibly matching TRBD1 (6 bases). Per the germline V gene, CDR1 is SGHAT and CDR2 is FQNNGV. Deletions cut 8 bases from V and 0 bases from J, with 16 bases between. This CDR3 is built from 15 residues. CDR3 amino acids: CASRGGLFLNTEAFF. The CDR3 DNA reads as TGTGCCAGCCGGGGGGGCTTATTTTTGAACACTGAAGCTTTCTTT.

The chain has TRBV15 and TRBJ1-1; no reliable D call. V shed 2 bases and J shed 11 bases, with 15 bases lying between them. The germline CDR1 and CDR2 sequences are LNHNV and YYDKDF (reference sequence). This CDR3 comprises 13 residues. The DNA for the CDR3 is TGTGCCACCAGCAGAATGGGAGTGGGTTCGGCTTTCTTT. Translation: CATSRMGVGSAFF.

This rearrangement joins TRBV25-1 to TRBJ2-5, with D possibly matching TRBD2 (6 bases). V gave up 1 base and J gave up 0 bases, with 6 bases separating them. CDR1 MGHDK and CDR2 SYGVNS come from the germline V gene. The CDR3 consists of 14 residues. The CDR3 region has the DNA TGTGCCAGCAGTGAATGGGGGGACCAAGAGACCCAGTACTTC. It encodes CASSEWGDQETQYF.

The chain joins TRBV6-1 to TRBJ2-1; possible D gene TRBD2, 6 bases. V shed 10 bases and J shed 2 bases, with 18 bases lying between them. Germline CDR1 is MNHNS and CDR2 is SASEGT. CDR3 size: 15 residues. CDR3 bases: TGTGCCACCACTATGGCGGGGTCGACCTACAATGAGCAGTTCTTC. Its protein product is CATTMAGSTYNEQFF.

This clone has only one observation. The chain uses TRBV5-1 and TRBJ1-4, with a tentative D call TRBD1 (6 bases). CDR1 and CDR2 (germline): SGHRS, YFSETQ. There are 16 residues in the CDR3. Trimming cost V 4 bases and J 0 bases, with 13 bases left between them. CDR3 residues: CASSEGQISTNEKLFF. In nucleotides, the CDR3 is TGCGCCAGCAGCGAAGGACAGATATCAACTAATGAAAAACTGTTTTTT.

The chain has TRBV28 and TRBJ1-4; no clear D. V shed 3 bases and J shed 6 bases, with 11 bases lying between them. This CDR3 is 14 amino acids long. Per the germline V gene, CDR1 is MDHEN and CDR2 is SYDVKM. CDR3 nucleotides: TGTGCCAGCAGTTTTGAGAGTACAGATGAAAAACTGTTTTTT. Translated: CASSFESTDEKLFF.

The chain couples TRBV7-6 to TRBJ2-2, with TRBD1 identical over 7 bases. This CDR3 has 16 residues. Germline CDR1 and CDR2: SGHVS and FNYEAQ. Trimming removed 0 bases from V and 3 bases from J; junction bases left unmatched: 4. The CDR3 bases are TGTGCCAGCAGCTTAGCAGGGGGCAAGTACACCGGGGAGCTGTTTTTT. It translates to CASSLAGGKYTGELFF.

The rearrangement links TRBV12-5 to TRBJ2-1; 8 nucleotides agree with TRBD2. Per the germline V gene, CDR1 is LGHNT and CDR2 is FRNRAP. The length of the CDR3 is 15 residues. The V gene end was trimmed by 6 bases and the J gene end by 4 bases; junction bases not matched to a gene: 8. CDR3 DNA sequence: TGTGCTAGTGGCCCGGGGGGGACAATATACAATGAGCAGTTCTTC. Residues: CASGPGGTIYNEQFF.